This TCR beta chain was sequenced during a study of T cell responses to AZD1222 COVID-19 vaccine listed by TCRdb under 2021. Notes on the research overall: AZD1222 recipients given second doses at about 4 weeks or at about 12 weeks were pooled, since spike-specific TCR depth and breadth were not found to differ between the two schedules. TCR sequencing was performed for 230 to 250 trial participants, of whom 207 were given two doses of AZD1222 and roughly 25 were given two doses of MenACWY control vaccine. Trial participants were enrolled by age into subgroups of 18-55, 56-69 and 70-plus years, and 148, 28 and 57 TCR-sequenced participants, respectively, were included in these subgroups.

The CDR3 regions of human TCRbeta chains were subjected to immunosequencing. From the authors' description of their analysis: TCRs in the repertoires were matched against a reference library of SARS-CoV-2-specific TCRs that had been generated with the MIRA antigen-specificity platform. Breadth was defined as the fraction of unique TCRs that were SARS-CoV-2-associated, and depth was defined as the fraction of total T cells that were SARS-CoV-2-associated. Using the MIRA data, every spike-specific TCR was mapped to the spike region that the TCR reacted to and assigned to either a CD4 or a CD8 class. Log10-transformed breadth and depth values were compared by one-way ANOVA with Sidak's multiple comparisons tests. TCRdb mirrors the immuneACCESS table, restricted to in-frame sequences. Some clones are absent from its copies; in checked studies, under half trace to an unresolved V gene, and the reason for the others is unknown. V and J calls and clone size come straight from that table; D and trimming were deduced from the DNA. This sample comprises roughly 130,000 clones, roughly 86% of them detected only once. Approximately 12% of the sample belongs to the ten largest clones.

The germline V gene supplies CDR1 SGHRS and CDR2 YFSETQ. The CDR3 runs 15 amino acids, cysteine and phenylalanine included. The CDR3 DNA has 45 bases and is translated from base 1. V loses 4 bases, J loses 8 bases, and the germline ends lie 19 bases apart. To note about this clone: What this receptor recognizes is not known. Base qualities are not at hand, and no much larger clone is one base apart.

This specimen's time point label, interpreted: baseline before first vaccination. The vaccinee samples were drawn from two UK trials, COV001 and COV002, one of which was a single-blind randomized controlled phase 2/3 trial testing AZD1222 (ChAdOx1 nCoV-19) in healthy adults. For TCRbeta chain sequencing, PBMC samples were collected from trial participants at day 0 and at day 28 after the second dose. On the study overall, not on this receptor specifically: Because no day 14 peak-response samples were available, repertoires were characterized only after the peak T cell response. Conclusions about previously exposed vaccinees are limited, since just five or six AZD1222 recipients were seropositive for SARS-CoV-2 at baseline. Reportedly, almost half of the unique spike-specific TCRs recognized epitopes lying outside the regions that are mutated in the B.1.351 and B.1.1.7 variants. Most participants were white British and females outnumbered males, and the authors suggested that clonal diversity may have been underestimated. After two AZD1222 doses, both the breadth and the depth of spike-specific TCRs were significantly higher than at day 0 and than in MenACWY recipients. The 56-69-year group was small, and its depth increase did not reach significance, likely because of low power. The whole spike protein was spanned by vaccine-associated CD4 TCRs, and dominant responses were seen in regions 160-218 and 743-854.

The chain is encoded by TRBV5-1 joined to TRBJ2-1, with no confident D gene call. The clonotype comes from an adult in good health. Sequencing used peripheral blood, obtained on day 0 of AZD1222 vaccination. The CDR3 corresponds to CASSTSTHKYDEQFF. At the DNA level, the sequence is TGCGCCAGCAGCACCTCTACTCATAAGTACGATGAGCAGTTCTTC.